This T cell receptor (beta chain) stems from a study of OX40 agonist ivuxolimab in advanced cancers. About the study: Partial responses were achieved by three patients, one with hepatocellular carcinoma and two with cutaneous melanoma. Study-wide results and caveats: Clonal expansion among partial responders at 0.1-3.0 mg/kg ranked near the lowest. The study observed clonal expansion of CD4+ and CD8+ blood T cells by week 6 at 0.1 to 3.0 mg/kg.

Sequencing was performed with immunoSEQ multiplex PCR; in TCRdb, only in-frame clones are kept and a portion is missing. The data hold 50,000 to 70,000 clones, with about 83% observed a single time. Comment on this clone: The target antigen is unknown.

Germline CDR1 GTSNPN, CDR2 SVGIG (reference sequence). V shed 3 bases and J shed 5 bases, with 4 bases lying between them. CDR3 length equals 11 residues. V and J are TRBV30 and TRBJ2-2, with D unresolved. The sequences come from CD4+ or CD8+ T cells sorted from blood, collected in a trial of the OX40 agonist ivuxolimab. The clonotype comes from an adult with an advanced solid tumor such as melanoma, head and neck, liver or kidney cancer. DNA for the CDR3: TGTGCCTGGAGATCAACCGGGGAGCTGTTTTTT. Translating gives CAWRSTGELFF.